The 26 T cell receptor beta chains listed next were all sequenced from one sample in a study of T cells in Graves' hyperthyroidism and ophthalmopathy. What was amplified from RNA transcripts were TCR beta CDR3 regions. The HTBI primer set drove a first-round RT-PCR of the TCR CDR3. TCRdb re-derived calls from the multiplex PCR reads in MiXCR, one entry per CDR3 protein. The sample contains around 600,000 distinct CDR3 sequences, 14% of which appear only once. Input material: blood. The receptors stem from a woman between 50 and 59 years old with Graves' ophthalmopathy.

The CDR3 is CASSGYGTASYEQYF. The CDR3 DNA follows: TGTGCCAGCTCAGGTTACGGGACGGCATCCTACGAGCAGTACTTC. The chain is built from TRBV18 and TRBJ2-7; D could derive from TRBD1 or TRBD2 (5 bases each). Germline V CDR1 and CDR2: KGHSH, LQKENI. CDR3 length equals 15 residues. V lost 5 bases, J lost 1 base, and 15 bases lay in between.

The rearrangement uses TRBV20-1 and TRBJ1-4; no firm D call. Germline assignment: CDR1 DFQATT and CDR2 SNEGSKA (reference sequence). The V end was cut by 1 base, the J end by 8 bases, with 11 bases between. The CDR3 contains 13 residues. The CDR3 bases are TGCAGTGCTAGAGGACTTTTCGGGGAAAAACTGTTTTTT. Translation: CSARGLFGEKLFF.

This clonotype was counted at least ten times. The chain links TRBV5-1 to TRBJ1-1; no clear D gene. Germline CDR1 SGHRS, CDR2 YFSETQ. Trimming removed 4 bases at V and 2 bases at J, with 9 bases between. The CDR3 has 13 residues. CDR3 amino acids: CASSVTTNTEAFF. In nucleotides, the CDR3 is TGCGCCAGCAGCGTGACAACAAACACTGAAGCTTTCTTT. Full variable domain (remainder filled in from reference TRBV5-1 and TRBJ1-1): KAGVTQTPRYLIKTRGQQVTLSCSPISGHRSVSWYQQTPGQGLQFLFEYFSETQRNKGNFPGRFSGRQFSNSRSEMNVSTLELGDSALYLCASSVTTNTEAFFGQGTRLTVV.

The chain employs TRBV4-1 and TRBJ2-7; TRBD2 matches at 8 bases. This CDR3 is built from 17 residues. Germline assignment: CDR1 MGHRA and CDR2 YSYEKL. J gave up 1 base and V 0 bases, and 8 bases lay outside the gene matches. This CDR3 reads CASSQDASGHVSYEQYF. CDR3 DNA: TGCGCCAGCAGCCAAGATGCTAGCGGGCACGTTTCCTACGAGCAGTACTTC.

The chain links TRBV9 to TRBJ2-1; D is perhaps TRBD2 (6 bases). The CDR3 is 17 amino acids. Germline V gene data show CDR1 as SGDLS and CDR2 as YYNGEE. The germline V and J ends were trimmed by 0 bases and 0 bases, with 13 bases remaining between them. For the CDR3, the DNA is TGTGCCAGCAGCGTAGATACCGGGAGTTCCTCCTACAATGAGCAGTTCTTC. Its translation is CASSVDTGSSSYNEQFF.

This clonotype came up a few times. The chain is built from TRBV6-1 and TRBJ1-4, with 9 nucleotides matching TRBD1. Germline values: CDR1 MNHNS, CDR2 SASEGT. The J segment lost 10 bases and the V segment lost 5 bases, leaving 14 bases of the junction unmatched. The CDR3 contains 16 residues. The CDR3 bases are TGTGCCAGCAGTACTACCGGGACAGGGTTGGGAGGAAAACTGTTTTTT. It translates to CASSTTGTGLGGKLFF.

J is TRBJ2-3 and V is TRBV2; 9 bases are shared with TRBD1. This CDR3 region has 14 residues. The V gene's germline CDR1 is SNHLY and CDR2 FYNNEI. The junction had 9 bases not matched to a gene; V was cut back by 10 bases and J by 4 bases. The CDR3 here is CAKAGTGSADTQYF. The CDR3 DNA follows: TGTGCCAAGGCCGGGACAGGGAGCGCAGATACGCAGTATTTT.

The sample holds a few counts of this clonotype. This rearrangement joins TRBV20-1 to TRBJ2-1, with 9 bases identical to TRBD2. The CDR3 spans 16 residues. V lost 5 bases and J lost 8; bases outside the gene matches: 16. Germline loops: CDR1 DFQATT, CDR2 SNEGSKA (reference sequence). The CDR3 DNA reads TGCAGTGCTCGGAGGGAAACGGGACTAGCTTTACATGAGCAGTTCTTC. This encodes CSARRETGLALHEQFF.

This clonotype was seen just once. The CDR3 region has the DNA TGCAGTGCTAGAGTCGCAGGGACTAATGAAAAACTGTTTTTT. Translating it yields CSARVAGTNEKLFF. The chain is built from TRBV20-1 and TRBJ1-4; a weak D match, TRBD1 (5 bases). The CDR3 totals 14 residues. V dropped 1 base and J dropped 2 bases, with 8 bases sitting between them. In germline, CDR1 is DFQATT, CDR2 SNEGSKA (reference sequence).

This clonotype was recorded many times. The V call is TRBV6-1, the J call TRBJ1-2, with 7 nucleotides matching TRBD1. The CDR3 covers 14 residues. Germline V lookup: CDR1 MNHNS, CDR2 SASEGT. The junction had 2 bases not matched to a gene; V was cut back by 2 bases and J by 2 bases. In DNA form, the CDR3 reads TGTGCCAGCAGTGAACGGGGACAGAACTATGGCTACACCTTC. This translates into CASSERGQNYGYTF.

This clonotype has a count of ten or more. V gene TRBV6-1 combines with J gene TRBJ2-3; 9 nucleotides match TRBD2. Looked up from germline, CDR1 is MNHNS and CDR2 is SASEGT. The length of the CDR3 is 13 residues. J lost 7 bases, V lost 9 bases, and 8 bases had no gene match. The CDR3: CASKGLATYTQYF. The CDR3 region has the DNA TGTGCCAGTAAGGGACTAGCCACCTATACGCAGTATTTT.

Comments on this clonotype: This may be a read error, as it is one base from a much larger clone. The chain links TRBV6-1 to TRBJ1-1; the D is unclear. The V end was cut by 5 bases, the J end by 4 bases, with 17 bases between. Germline-derived CDR1 and CDR2 are MNHNS and SASEGT. The CDR3 covers 15 residues. The CDR3 nucleotides read TGTGCCAGCAGTCCCCGAAGTCCTCGGGGCACTGAAGCTTTCTTT. This gives the protein CASSPRSPRGTEAFF.

Worth noting for this clonotype: Germline and junction disagree at one end, which may indicate a read error. The chain recombines TRBV14 with TRBJ1-1; 7 nucleotides align to TRBD1. Germline V gives CDR1 SGHDN, CDR2 FVKESK. This CDR3 comprises 12 residues. The CDR3 DNA reads as TGTGCCGGCAGCCAAACAGGGGTCGCGGCTTTCTTT. Amino acid sequence: CAGSQTGVAAFF.

This clonotype came up many times. The genes are TRBV12-3 or TRBV12-4 and TRBJ1-3, with 7 bases matching TRBD1. V shed 2 bases and J 4 bases; nucleotides not matched to a gene: 5. The CDR3 is 15 amino acids. The CDR3 sequence is CASSLRQGGGNTIYF. The DNA of the CDR3 is TGTGCCAGCAGTTTACGACAGGGTGGAGGAAACACCATATATTTT.

This clonotype was seen repeatedly, ten times or more. V is TRBV7-9 and J is TRBJ2-7, with D maybe TRBD1 (5 bases). Looked up from germline, CDR1 is SEHNR and CDR2 is FQNEAQ (reference sequence). This CDR3 region has 16 residues. The V end was cut by 5 bases, the J end by 4 bases, with 21 bases between. The CDR3 DNA follows: TGTGCCAGCAGCGGTTTACTGGACGCAGGGATTTACGAGCAGTACTTC. It is translated as CASSGLLDAGIYEQYF.

This clonotype was seen ten or more times. The chain carries TRBV4-1 and TRBJ2-5; maybe TRBD1 (6 bases). V gave up 5 bases and J gave up 5 bases, with 24 bases separating them. The V gene's germline CDR1 is MGHRA and CDR2 YSYEKL. This CDR3 has 17 amino acids. This CDR3 reads CASSFRQEQAPRETQYF. The CDR3 DNA sequence: TGCGCCAGCAGCTTTAGACAGGAACAGGCACCACGGGAGACCCAGTACTTC.

As regards this clonotype: This may arise from a read error, as a much more abundant clone is one base away. The J gene is TRBJ1-4, the V gene TRBV3-1; the match to TRBD1 covers 7 bases. The ends lost 7 bases at V and 8 bases at J; junction bases unmatched: 10. The CDR3 is 14 amino acids. Germline-derived CDR1 and CDR2 are LGHDT and YNNKEL (reference sequence). This CDR3 reads CASNQRQGGEKLFF. The CDR3 DNA reads as TGTGCCAGCAACCAGAGACAGGGTGGGGAAAAACTGTTTTTT.

This clonotype was seen a handful of times. The V gene is TRBV7-2, the J gene TRBJ2-3; 9 bases map to TRBD2. CDR1 SGHTA and CDR2 FQGNSA come from the germline V gene. The CDR3 spans 23 residues. J lost 0 bases, V lost 3 bases, and 25 bases had no gene match. The CDR3 region has the DNA TGTGCCAGCAGCTTCCGCCCGTGGGCGGGAGGTTGGGCGGGAGGGCCGAGCACAGATACGCAGTATTTT. Amino acid sequence: CASSFRPWAGGWAGGPSTDTQYF. Based on the CDR3 plus reference TRBV7-2 and TRBJ2-3, the full variable domain is GAGVSQSPSNKVTEKGKDVELRCDPISGHTALYWYRQSLGQGLEFLIYFQGNSAPDKSGLPSDRFSAERTGGSVSTLTIQRTQQEDSAVYLCASSFRPWAGGWAGGPSTDTQYFGPGTRLTVL.

This clonotype was seen many times. The rearrangement links TRBV7-2 to TRBJ2-1; no firm D call. Germline V gene sequence: CDR1 SGHTA, CDR2 FQGNSA. V lost 5 bases and J 5 bases, leaving 16 bases between the germline ends. The CDR3 contains 15 residues. The CDR3 loop is CASSPRAFSDNEQFF. CDR3 sequence (DNA): TGTGCCAGCAGCCCCCGCGCTTTTTCCGACAATGAGCAGTTCTTC.

This clonotype was detected many times. The V call is TRBV28, the J call TRBJ1-1; D possibly corresponds to TRBD1 (6 bases). The germline V and J ends were trimmed by 2 bases and 1 base, with 23 bases remaining between them. The CDR3 is 19 amino acids. Germline V gives CDR1 MDHEN, CDR2 SYDVKM. CDR3 loop: CASSLPSRGDRTSNTEAFF. Written as DNA, the CDR3 is TGTGCCAGCAGTTTACCCTCGAGGGGGGACCGAACTTCGAACACTGAAGCTTTCTTT. The complete variable domain, with remaining parts taken from reference TRBV28 and TRBJ1-1, reads DVKVTQSSRYLVKRTGEKVFLECVQDMDHENMFWYRQDPGLGLRLIYFSYDVKMKEKGDIPEGYSVSREKKERFSLILESASTNQTSMYLCASSLPSRGDRTSNTEAFFGQGTRLTVV.

As to this clonotype: Compared with germline, one end of the junction differs, possibly owing to a read error. The chain employs TRBV27 and TRBJ2-1; D gene ambiguous. The CDR3 covers 13 residues. Germline loops: CDR1 MNHEY, CDR2 SMNVEV (reference sequence). CDR3 coding DNA: TGTGCCAGCAGTTTGGCCGGTTACAATGAGCAGTCCTTC. Its translation is CASSLAGYNEQSF.

The chain couples TRBV5-1 to TRBJ2-1; D gene uncertain. V shed 3 bases and J shed 6 bases, with 16 bases lying between them. The CDR3 runs 15 residues. Germline CDR1 and CDR2: SGHRS and YFSETQ. This chain's CDR3 is CASSSPSRLVNEQFF. CDR3 bases: TGCGCCAGCAGCTCTCCTAGTCGGTTGGTCAATGAGCAGTTCTTC.

This clonotype was recorded at least ten times. The chain combines TRBV7-9 with TRBJ1-2, with 8 bases identical to TRBD1. The CDR3 totals 14 residues. The germline CDR1 and CDR2 sequences are SEHNR and FQNEAQ (reference sequence). V lost 0 bases to trimming and J lost 8 bases; unmatched junction nucleotides: 5. The CDR3 region is CASSLAQGARGYTF. The CDR3 bases are TGTGCCAGCAGCTTAGCGCAGGGGGCGCGCGGCTACACCTTC.

This clonotype showed up just once. A single base separates this from a much larger clone, so it may be a read error. DNA for the CDR3: TGTGCCAGCAGCGGGGCGGACTTGACTTACACCGAGGAGCTGTTTTTT. It specifies CASSGADLTYTEELFF. The chain carries TRBV11-2 and TRBJ2-2, with D tentatively TRBD1 or TRBD2 (5 bases each). Germline lookup yields CDR1 SGHAT and CDR2 FQNNGV. The CDR3 has 16 amino acids.

The rearrangement joins TRBV9 to TRBJ2-3; the D is unclear. In germline, CDR1 is SGDLS, CDR2 YYNGEE. Trimming left V 7 bases short and J 1 base short, with 16 bases between. The CDR3 runs to 15 residues. CDR3 in amino acids: CASGAFPWGTDTQYF. CDR3 nucleotide sequence: TGTGCCAGCGGCGCATTCCCTTGGGGCACAGATACGCAGTATTTT.

At least ten counts were recorded for this clonotype. V and J are TRBV11-3 and TRBJ2-2, with D tentatively TRBD2 (5 bases). The V end lost 1 base, the J end lost 3 bases, and 12 bases lay between the germline ends. In germline, CDR1 is SGHNT, CDR2 YENEEA. This CDR3 has 16 amino acids. The CDR3 sequence is CASSLGVWGDTGELFF. As DNA, the CDR3 is TGTGCCAGCAGCTTAGGCGTCTGGGGAGACACCGGGGAGCTGTTTTTT.